This T cell receptor beta chain was captured by sequencing in a study of blood T cell repertoires in COVID-19. In the study overall: The United States, Italy and Spain were the sources of the acute and convalescent COVID-19 samples.

Original processing methods: The assay estimated nucleated cells by amplifying reference gene primers. Assay used: immunoSEQ multiplex PCR; TCRdb lists only in-frame clones, some missing. That table furnishes V, J and clone size, whereas the DNA furnished D and trimming. The sample records about 130,000 clones, roughly 80% being singletons. This CDR3 has 17 residues. With V trimmed by 4 bases and J by 3 bases, 10 bases remained unmatched. Germline lookup yields CDR1 LNHDA and CDR2 SQIVND (reference sequence). This sequence was found in a woman of 80 years or more with acute or convalescent COVID-19. Sequenced: peripheral blood. The chain combines TRBV19 with TRBJ1-5, with 9 bases aligning to TRBD1. The CDR3 reads CASSKVQGAQDNQPQHF. CDR3 DNA: TGTGCCAGTAGTAAAGTACAGGGGGCTCAGGACAATCAGCCCCAGCATTTT.